This T cell receptor beta chain is drawn from a study of shared clonotypes between healthy human individuals. Germline CDR1 is MDHEN and CDR2 is SYDVKM. The CDR3 length is 12 residues. Trimming removed 5 bases from V and 4 bases from J, with 9 bases in between. Clones were read by immunoSEQ multiplex PCR, and TCRdb kept only the in-frame ones, dropping some. The table includes fewer than 200,000 clones, about 93% detected once. A note on this clone: Its antigen is as yet unknown.

Findings of the study overall: With few donors, the genetic and exposure-history diversity represented was limited.

Sequencing was performed on naive CD4+ T cells sorted from blood. Subset reported: CD45RA+ positively selected. The sequence was collected from a woman aged 25-40 years in good health. V gene TRBV28 combines with J gene TRBJ2-7; maybe TRBD1 (5 bases). DNA for the CDR3: TGTGCCAGCAGTACGACAGTTTACGAGCAGTACTTC. Residues: CASSTTVYEQYF.